The T cell receptor beta chain described here comes from a study of blood T cells in healthy people across ages (dated by TCRdb to 2014 to 2015). Notes on the research overall: In model experiments, roughly one uniquely barcoded TCR beta cDNA molecule per two T cells was captured by template switching. The study measured age-related changes in TCR beta repertoire diversity using deep sequencing normalized with unique cDNA molecular identifiers. Donors were grouped into four age groups: young (average roughly 17 years), middle-aged (over 35), aged (roughly 67) and long-lived (approximately 81). For two donors (one aged 18 to 29 and one aged 80 or older), the study analyzed two additional independent replicas of 1 million unique cDNA reads from the same blood draw.

This clonotype has a count of ten or more. Its antigen is still unknown. No base qualities exist here, and no much larger clone lies one base off it. Donors were under 40 systemically healthy Caucasian individuals from Russia aged 6 to 90 years. Around 10 milliliters of peripheral blood were collected from each donor into EDTA-treated Vacutainer tubes. Ficoll-Paque density-gradient centrifugation was used to isolate PBMCs, with at least 6 million per sample. Trizol reagent was used to extract total RNA from PBMCs, with at least 5 micrograms per sample. Naive CD45RAhigh/CD27high T cell percentages were measured by flow cytometry on a PBMC aliquot from every donor. General findings and caveats noted by the study authors: Observed TCR beta diversity per million T cells fell roughly linearly with age, and a significant reduction was already apparent by age around 40. Estimates of total diversity based on one million sequenced T cells were considered lower bounds and underestimates. Conclusive comparison of naive and antigen-experienced compartments was prevented by the profiling of bulk unsorted PBMCs. The long-lived group showed more naive CD4+ T cells, fewer expanded clones and increased TCR diversity than the aged group, suggesting age selection. The percentage of naive T cells measured by flow cytometry correlated strongly with observed TCR beta diversity. Donor CMV infection status was unknown, potentially confounding age-related changes in expanded clonotypes.

Receptor libraries were prepared by 5' RACE. Instrument used: Illumina HiSeq 2500. A second roughly 6 to 11 cycle PCR used a sample-barcoded 5' primer and a J-beta primer mix. A unique molecular identifier was introduced onto each TCR beta cDNA molecule by a template-switch 5' adaptor carrying 12 random nucleotides. At least 3 million CDR3-containing paired-end reads were obtained from each sample. First-strand cDNA was synthesized from all RNA with the Mint cDNA synthesis kit, primed by a TRBC-specific oligonucleotide. All cDNA was treated with uracil-DNA glycosylase and then went through a first 18-cycle PCR with the universal primers M1SS and BC2_uni_R. Per the original workflow: Normalization of each sample was performed by random selection of 1 million high-quality reads, each carrying a distinct molecular identifier. Reads sharing molecular identifiers were discarded rather than binned into consensus sequences. MiTCR, run with a Q25 quality threshold and the strictest error-elimination algorithm, handled CDR3 identification, clonotype clustering and error correction. A nonparametric unseen species model with Euler transformation was used to estimate a lower bound on total TCR beta diversity. The public reads were run again by TCRdb, first through fastp at Q25 and then through MiXCR, and only productive beta chains were kept. Each entry is one CDR3 protein sequence, shown with its most common DNA and genes. TCRdb, rather than the study authors, made the V and J calls. This sample comprises about 930,000 distinct CDR3 sequences, approximately 32% of them detected only once. The ten biggest clones cover 9.5% to 13% of the sample.

Per the germline V gene, SGDLS is the CDR1 and YYNGEE is the CDR2. Trimming costs V 4 bases and J 6 bases, and their ends lie 14 bases apart. Spanning cysteine to phenylalanine, the CDR3 consists of 13 amino acids. Only the CDR3 part of the read is kept: 39 bases, read in frame from the first base. These data were also filed under a second study, of T cells of mothers and their children. As the second study states: Nine systemically healthy Caucasian individuals, comprising three mothers and their six children, were included as donors. cDNA synthesis used all of the extracted RNA, with approximately 1.4 ug of RNA in each 15 ul reaction. In the second PCR, the M1S primer introduced both the sample barcodes and 2-4 random nucleotides. Over 8 million TCR beta CDR3 reads came from each mother, compared with a few million reads from each child. TCR recombination output is similarly shaped by thymic selection in related and unrelated pairs, with a minor effect exerted by inherited differences. Related mother-child pairs always showed normalized repertoire overlap that was slightly higher than in unrelated mother-child pairs, though the difference was never significant. No persistent microchimeric T cell clones were found, with a detection sensitivity of approximately 100 clones per million clonotypes. The study used deep NGS to compare TCR beta repertoires of mothers and children, seeking features distinguishing related mother-child pairs from unrelated individuals. The mean age was roughly 44 +/- 4 years for the mothers and approximately 11 +/- 4 years for the children. After adapter ligation with NEBNext reagents, the libraries were sequenced on Illumina HiSeq 2000 with 100+100 nt paired-end reads. To avoid cross-contamination, the mother libraries and the child libraries were prepared a month apart and sequenced in separate runs. For each donor, somewhere between about 450,000 and 2,000,000 distinct TCR beta clonotypes were identified. Naive TCR beta clonotypes were estimated from low-frequency clonotypes matched to each donor's FACS-determined naive share, without sorting.

The V gene is TRBV9 and the J gene is TRBJ2-7; a tentative D call is TRBD2 (5 bases match). The sequencing input was blood. This TCR was sampled from a middle-aged woman in good health. The DNA reads as follows: TGTGCCAGCAGCCCCCAGACCGAGGGCGAGCAGTACTTC. It is translated as CASSPQTEGEQYF.